This record looks at one TCR beta chain sequence and its context. Its recognized antigen is unknown. Qualities for individual bases were not recorded, and no much larger clone is one base off. In total, approximately 610 healthy bone marrow donors made up the cohort. All cohort members were sampled while nominally healthy, although unrecorded immune exposures were likely present. The donor tested CMV seronegative and was one of the 352 seronegative cohort members. A peripheral blood sample was provided by each donor, and peripheral blood mononuclear cells were used for TCR beta sequencing. The Qiagen DNeasy Blood Extraction Kit was used to extract genomic DNA from the blood cell samples. The sample comes from a study of cytomegalovirus exposure and HLA in healthy donors (dated by TCRdb to about 2017). With regard to the full study: An earlier analysis of roughly 500 of the donors reported 276 Gb of sequence data and 100 million to 130 million unique TCR beta sequences from 150 million to 200 million T cells. All discovery cohort repertoires had been generated on a single sequencing platform. A separate validation cohort of 100 to 150 different subjects was used in addition to the 666-subject first cohort. The study was designed to test whether signatures of past pathogen exposure could be identified by cataloging public T cell receptors. A later analysis re-analyzed previously published TCR beta repertoires from roughly 630 donors and added high-resolution HLA genotyping to study TCR occurrence patterns. Among around 400 genotyped donors of the cohort, an average of around 240,000 unique TCR beta nucleotide sequences were sequenced per donor, approximately 20% of them non-productive. In an earlier analysis of 587 of the donors, high-throughput TCR beta sequencing was used to judge whether each TCR beta V gene segment behaved as functional or pseudogenic. Of the roughly 390 genotyped donors, more than 75% were placed in the genetic ancestry cluster associated with self-reported Caucasian donors. The number of donors typed differed by locus, with roughly 620-630 for A, B, C, DRB1 and DQB1, around 520 for DQA1, nearly 610 for DPA1, and approximately 470 for DPB1. Genome-wide SNP genotypes for about three fifths of the 666 donors were used in a later genetic analysis, which treated that subset as a discovery cohort. An early release that covered about 640 HLA-typed donors contained approximately 300 gigabases of sequencing data and 70 million to 100 million unique TCR sequences. Both class I and class II loci were covered by HLA typing, at four-digit resolution. Using immunosequencing, the study profiled T cell repertoires from 640 or so subjects and related those repertoires to cytomegalovirus serostatus. To predict cytomegalovirus infection status, the study brought together high-throughput TCR immunosequencing, statistical association of individual TCRs with disease status, and machine learning. Roughly five DR-DQ haplotypes were treated as single units for association and clustering because of strong linkage in the cohort. Rather than drawing on any new phenotypic data, the later analysis identified candidate immune exposures from TCR beta sequences and the way those sequences occurred across donors. Alongside the repertoire data, information on donor age, sex, ethnicity and CMV serostatus was compiled.

Summary of the overall study and its limitations: In this cohort, only TCR beta chains were sequenced, and detectable features were limited by the absence of alpha or paired-chain data. In an earlier analysis of around 600 of the donors, most TCR beta V segments appeared in productive rearrangements about 90% or about 30% of the time, broadly matching IMGT annotations. In vitro tests confirmed that three of the cytomegalovirus-associated TCR beta chains recognize cytomegalovirus antigens. Because HLA typing was unavailable for some donors at each locus, only the typed subset was used in association tests. Correlated functional status among segregating V segments might reflect linkage disequilibrium, but an unknown experimental factor could not be ruled out. The only immune exposure information available for the cohort was CMV serostatus. The presence/absence analyses assumed that sequencing depth was roughly uniform across donors, and that assumption may not be true. Most TCR sequences were seen in very few donors, while some public TCRs were found in many individuals. The classifier was reported to diagnose cytomegalovirus status with high specificity and sensitivity in both the original cohort and the validation cohort. In a later genetic analysis, fewer N-insertions in productive TCRs were reported among donors in an Asian-associated ancestry cluster than the approximately 710-donor mean. Assigning TCR associations to individual alleles was difficult when HLA alleles, especially DR and DQ, strongly co-occurred. An association between a missense DCLRE1C variant and V-gene and J-gene trimming of TCR beta chains was found in a later genetic analysis and replicated in an independent cohort. The study gave a list of roughly 150 TCR beta chains associated with cytomegalovirus. It was suggested by the authors that the approach could potentially be generalized to other disease states and immunological phenotypes. The sequencing pipeline was judged likely to have produced a cluster of highly shared sequence variants as a technical artifact. According to a later analysis, TCR association rates differed among HLA loci, with DRB1 alleles showing the most associated TCRs and HLA-C alleles showing the fewest. At a false discovery rate of 0.05, a later analysis linked under 20,000 TCR beta sequences to specific HLA alleles. In a later analysis, HLA-associated TCR beta chains showed more clonal expansion and lower generation probabilities than non-associated chains that were equally common. Because counts were too low, roughly 16 rarely observed V segments, including chromosome 9 orphons, were excluded from the earlier analysis of around 590 of the donors. In a later analysis, most CMV-associated TCR beta chains were found to appear HLA-restricted, with HLA associations seemingly driven largely by CMV exposure. Because the 87-base-pair reads could not distinguish some IMGT-functional V segments, including TRBV6-2 and TRBV6-3, those segments were excluded. According to a later analysis, parvovirus B19, influenza, CMV and Epstein-Barr virus appeared linked to several top co-occurrence clusters. A further reported finding was that TCR beta sequences accurately predicted the HLA-A and HLA-B alleles for most subjects in the first cohort.

Receptors were amplified or captured by the immunoSEQ multiplex PCR assay. A mixture of 60 forward primers for TCR Vbeta segments and 13 reverse primers for TCR Jbeta segments was used in the multiplex PCR. The CDR3 region of rearranged TCR beta genes was amplified from genomic DNA by a multiplex PCR assay. Amplified TCR beta libraries were sequenced as 87-base-pair reads on the Illumina HiSeq System. In the paper's pipeline: In a later analysis, tens of millions of unique TCR beta chains were counted across the approximately 670 repertoires, and roughly 11 million of these chains were shared by at least two donors. Raw reads were error-corrected and collapsed into unique sequences with a nearest-neighbor algorithm that merged closely related sequences to remove PCR and sequencing errors. To assign V, D and J gene segments, CDR3 sequences were aligned to IMGT reference sequences. For a sequence to be retained, a match of at least six nucleotides to both a V gene segment and a J gene segment was required. Rearrangements were classified as productive when the CDR3 lacked stop codons and remained in frame with V and J, and all other rearrangements were classified as non-productive. Following IMGT convention, CDR3 was defined as the stretch from the second conserved V-encoded cysteine to the conserved J-encoded phenylalanine. Sequences without an unambiguous match to a single V gene segment were excluded from the earlier analysis of several hundred of the donors. An earlier analysis of 550 to 650 of the donors classified V segments as functional when productive rearrangements were above 56.7% and as segregating when the standard deviation between donors was above 5%. To diagnose cytomegalovirus status from the catalog of TCR beta chain sequences, a statistical classification framework was built. In a later analysis, V and J genes were assigned by comparing TCR nucleotide sequences against IMGT/GENE-DB human TR gene sequences. Using the TCRdist pipeline, a later analysis assigned CDR3 sequences along with most-parsimonious VDJ recombination scenarios. In a later analysis, every TCR beta chain was defined by the combination of its CDR3 amino acid sequence and its V-gene family, and reads without a unique V-gene family were dropped. In a later analysis, nearly 600 highly shared, low-generation-probability nucleotide sequences were removed to address suspected cross-contamination and a sequencing artifact. A later analysis calculated a clonal expansion index for each public chain from normalized within-repertoire ranks of inferred template counts. A later analysis computed generation probabilities with a VDJ recombination model fitted to out-of-frame rearrangements, and checked the results against IGoR. A later analysis scored TCR-TCR, TCR-HLA and TCR-CMV co-occurrence with hypergeometric tests, applying a repertoire-size bias correction to TCR pairs. To estimate false discovery rates, a later analysis permuted the HLA or CMV assignments 20 times. In a later analysis, co-occurring TCRs were grouped using DBSCAN, and TCRdist sequence similarity was added for clustering within HLA-allele-positive subsets. Repertoires with fewer than 30,000 or more than 120,000 public chains, plus five repertoires with anomalous nucleotide sharing, were excluded from co-occurrence clustering. This immuneACCESS table, as held by TCRdb, lists in-frame sequences with V and J called but not all clones. Of the missing ones, under half trace to an unresolved V gene in checked studies; the others have no known cause. V, J and clone size derive from that table, while D and trimming were established from the DNA sequence. This sample comprises around 140,000 clones, approximately 82% of them detected only once. The ten biggest clones cover about 1.5% of the sample.

Inclusive of the bounding cysteine and phenylalanine, the CDR3 is 14 residues long. Only CDR3 DNA is held: 42 bases, read in frame from base 1. Ends trimmed: V by 4 bases, J by 2 bases; bases unmatched to a gene: 3. From the germline V gene, CDR1 is SGHRS and CDR2 is YFSETQ. This TCR was sampled from a man aged 35 to 55 in good health and CMV-seronegative. Sequenced material: PBMCs. The chain uses TRBV5-1 and TRBJ1-3; 7 middle bases align to TRBD1. The CDR3 amino acid sequence is: CASSPGTAGNTIYF. The nucleotide sequence reads as follows: TGCGCCAGCAGCCCGGGGACAGCTGGAAACACCATATATTTT.